This TCR beta chain was sequenced in a study of blood T cells in healthy people across ages. Study-wide results and limits: Naive CD4+ cell counts and diversity both ran higher in long-lived than in aged donors. The study could not conclusively compare naive and antigen-experienced cells, given its unsorted PBMCs.

CDR1 is SGHKS, CDR2 YYEKEE, per germline (reference sequence). The CDR3 has 15 amino acids. PCR was performed a second time for about 6 to 12 cycles using a sample-barcoded 5' primer and a J-beta primer mix. TCRdb used MiXCR to reprocess the 5' RACE reads, holding one entry per CDR3 protein. The sample lists 250,000 to 300,000 distinct CDR3 sequences; roughly 26% were seen once. A remark on this clonotype: Its antigen is as yet unknown.

Sequencing was performed on blood. The sequence was obtained from a woman in her 70s in good health. J is TRBJ2-1 and V is TRBV5-5; D may match TRBD1 or TRBD2 (5 bases each). The J call may be mistaken, given a closer DNA end match to TRBJ2-7. Here the CDR3 reads CASSLWVGRGVEQYF. Here the CDR3 DNA reads TGTGCCAGCAGCTTGTGGGTAGGAAGAGGGGTCGAGCAGTACTTC.